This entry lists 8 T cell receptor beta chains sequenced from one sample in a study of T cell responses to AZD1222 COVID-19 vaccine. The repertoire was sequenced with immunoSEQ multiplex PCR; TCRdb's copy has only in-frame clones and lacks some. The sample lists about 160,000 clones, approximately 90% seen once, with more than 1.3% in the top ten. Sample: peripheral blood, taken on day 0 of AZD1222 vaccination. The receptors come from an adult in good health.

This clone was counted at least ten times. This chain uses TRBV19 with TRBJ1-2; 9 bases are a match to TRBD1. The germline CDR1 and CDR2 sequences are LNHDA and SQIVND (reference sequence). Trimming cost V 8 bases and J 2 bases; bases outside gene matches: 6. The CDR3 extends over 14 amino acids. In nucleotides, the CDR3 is TGTGCCAGTTCCGTAGGGACAGGGAACTATGGCTACACCTTC. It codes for CASSVGTGNYGYTF.

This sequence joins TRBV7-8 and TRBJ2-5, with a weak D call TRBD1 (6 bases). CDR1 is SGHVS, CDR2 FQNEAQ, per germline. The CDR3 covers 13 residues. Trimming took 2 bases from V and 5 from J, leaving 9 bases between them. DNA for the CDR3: TGTGCCAGCAGCTTAAGGGGGAGTGAGACCCAGTACTTC. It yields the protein CASSLRGSETQYF.

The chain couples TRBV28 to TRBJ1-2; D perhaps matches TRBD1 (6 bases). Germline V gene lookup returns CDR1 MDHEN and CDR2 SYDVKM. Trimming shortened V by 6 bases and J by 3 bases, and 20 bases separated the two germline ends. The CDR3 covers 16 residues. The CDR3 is CASRSPTGGLYYGYTF. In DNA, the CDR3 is TGTGCCAGCAGATCCCCGACGGGGGGGCTGTACTATGGCTACACCTTC.

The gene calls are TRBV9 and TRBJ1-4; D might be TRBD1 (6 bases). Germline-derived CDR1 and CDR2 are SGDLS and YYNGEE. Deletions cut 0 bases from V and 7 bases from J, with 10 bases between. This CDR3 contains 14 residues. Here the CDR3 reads CASSVGGAGEKLFF. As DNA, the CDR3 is TGTGCCAGCAGCGTAGGGGGGGCCGGTGAAAAACTGTTTTTT.

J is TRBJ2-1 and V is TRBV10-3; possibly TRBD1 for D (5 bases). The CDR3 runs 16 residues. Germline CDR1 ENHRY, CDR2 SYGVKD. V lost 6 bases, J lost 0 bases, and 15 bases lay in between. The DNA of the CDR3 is TGTGCCATCAGAGAGACAGACACCCGCTCCTACAATGAGCAGTTCTTC. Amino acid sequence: CAIRETDTRSYNEQFF.

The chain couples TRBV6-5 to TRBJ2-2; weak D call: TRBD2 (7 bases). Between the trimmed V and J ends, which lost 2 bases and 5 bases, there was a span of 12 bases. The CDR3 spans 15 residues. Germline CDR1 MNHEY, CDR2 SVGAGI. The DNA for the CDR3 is TGTGCCAGCAGTTACGACGGGGGGCGGACCGGGGAGCTGTTTTTT. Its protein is CASSYDGGRTGELFF.

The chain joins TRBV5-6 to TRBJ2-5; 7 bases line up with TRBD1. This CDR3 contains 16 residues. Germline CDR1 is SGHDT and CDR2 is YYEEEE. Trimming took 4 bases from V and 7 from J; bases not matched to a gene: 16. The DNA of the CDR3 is TGTGCCAGCAGCCAGACCGACAGGGTTCCAGGAGGGACCCAGTACTTC. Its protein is CASSQTDRVPGGTQYF.

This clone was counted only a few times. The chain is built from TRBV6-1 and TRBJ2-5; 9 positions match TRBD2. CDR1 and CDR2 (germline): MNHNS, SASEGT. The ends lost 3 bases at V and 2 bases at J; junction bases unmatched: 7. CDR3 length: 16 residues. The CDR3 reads CASSEVSSGVQETQYF. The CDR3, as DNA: TGTGCCAGCAGTGAGGTATCTAGCGGGGTTCAAGAGACCCAGTACTTC.